A selection of T cell receptor beta chains follows, all from one sample in a study of cytomegalovirus exposure and HLA in healthy donors. Sequencing was performed with immunoSEQ multiplex PCR; in TCRdb, only in-frame clones are kept and a portion is missing. The sample lists 150,000 to 200,000 clones, roughly 75% occurring once. The sample taken for sequencing was PBMCs. The receptors were sampled from a woman aged 35 to 49 in good health and CMV-seropositive. CDR3s include the opening cysteine and the closing phenylalanine or tryptophan. D genes are given only for firm matches. Part of the rows lack a size; the others show once, few, many or a class for expanded clones.

>NA|TRBV28|TRBJ1-5|NA
TGTGCCAGCAGCCCCCTTGCCGGGAGTAGCAATCAGCCCCAGCATTTT
CASSPLAGSSNQPQHF
>NA|TRBV6-6|TRBJ1-5|TRBD1
TGTGCCAGCACCGGGACAGGGAATCAGCCCCAGCATTTT
CASTGTGNQPQHF
>NA|TRBV18|TRBJ2-1|NA
TGTGCCAGCTCACCACCGGGGCCTTACAATGAGCAGTTCTTC
CASSPPGPYNEQFF
>NA|TRBV7-9|TRBJ2-7|NA
TGTGCCAGCAGCTACCGGGACAACCTGGGGGAGCAGTACTTC
CASSYRDNLGEQYF
>NA|TRBV7-2|TRBJ2-7|TRBD2
TGTGCCAGCAGCTTATCCCCAGCGGGAGTCCTCGAGCAGTACTTC
CASSLSPAGVLEQYF
>NA|TRBV28|TRBJ1-1|NA
TGTGCCAGCAACTTGGGCCCCGAAAATCTCAACACTGAAGCTTTCTTT
CASNLGPENLNTEAFF
>NA|TRBV6-5|TRBJ2-1|TRBD1
TGTGCCAGCAGTTACCCGGGACAGGGGGGCAATGAGCAGTTCTTC
CASSYPGQGGNEQFF
>NA|TRBV18|TRBJ2-7|TRBD1
TGTGCCAGCTCACCATCTCGACAGGGCACCTACGAGCAGTACTTC
CASSPSRQGTYEQYF
>NA|TRBV7-8|TRBJ1-5|TRBD1
TGTGCCAGCAGCTCTAGTTTTACAGGGGTCCCTCAGCCCCAGCATTTT
CASSSSFTGVPQPQHF
>NA|TRBV4-1|TRBJ1-1|NA
TGCGCCAGCAGCCAAGAGTGGGCCAGGGGAAGAGGGAACACTGAAGCTTTCTTT
CASSQEWARGRGNTEAFF
>NA|TRBV6-1|TRBJ2-2|TRBD2
TGTGCCAGCAGTGAAGCCTCTCCGGGGACTAGCGGGAGGGCGGCCGGGGAGCTGTTTTTT
CASSEASPGTSGRAAGELFF
>NA|TRBV10-2|TRBJ2-7|NA
TGCGCCAGCAGTGACCCCTCGGTCCTCTACGAGCAGTACTTC
CASSDPSVLYEQYF
>few|TRBV5-1|TRBJ2-2|NA
TGCGCCAGCAGCTTGGCGGGGTTCACCGGGGAGCTGTTTTTT
CASSLAGFTGELFF
>NA|TRBV28|TRBJ1-2|TRBD1
TGTGCCAGCAGTTTAAATTACAGGGGCCATGGCTACACCTTC
CASSLNYRGHGYTF
>NA|TRBV15|TRBJ2-1|TRBD2
TGTGCCACAAGTGGGGCGGGAGGATTGTATGAGCAGTTCTTC
CATSGAGGLYEQFF
>NA|TRBV5-4|TRBJ2-5|NA
TGTGCCAGCAGCTTGGCAATCCGGCAAGAGACCCAGTACTTC
CASSLAIRQETQYF
>NA|TRBV28|TRBJ2-2|TRBD1
TGTGCCAGCACCGGGACAGCCGGGAACACCGGGGAGCTGTTTTTT
CASTGTAGNTGELFF
>few|TRBV25-1|TRBJ2-7|NA
TGTGTCGTGGAGGACCGATACTCCTACGAGCAGTACTTC
CVVEDRYSYEQYF
>NA|TRBV7-2|TRBJ1-2|NA
TGTGCCAGCAGCTTTGCCCCGGACTATGGCTACACCTTC
CASSFAPDYGYTF
>once|TRBV7-9|TRBJ2-6|NA
TGTTCCAGCAGCTTTTACAGGGACTCTGGGGCCAACGTCCTGACTTTC
CSSSFYRDSGANVLTF
>NA|TRBV7-8|TRBJ2-1|NA
TGTGCCAGCAGCTTGGCAGGGGCAGAGGATGAGCAGTTCTTC
CASSLAGAEDEQFF
>NA|TRBV19|TRBJ1-5|TRBD1
TGTGCCAGTTTGGACAGGCCCAATCAGCCCCAGCATTTT
CASLDRPNQPQHF
>NA|TRBV28|TRBJ1-5|NA
TGTGCCAGTGAGGGCTATAGCAATCAGCCCCAGCATTTT
CASEGYSNQPQHF
>NA|TRBV4-3|TRBJ2-5|NA
TGCGCCAGCAGCCAGCGGATCCGGGGGACCCAGTACTTC
CASSQRIRGTQYF
>NA|TRBV6-5|TRBJ2-1|NA
TGTGCCAGCAGTTACTCCTACAGGAATCTCGAGCAGTTCTTC
CASSYSYRNLEQFF
>NA|TRBV4-1|TRBJ1-2|NA
TGCGCCAGCAGCCAAGAACCGCTAGCTCTAACGCGAGGTGGCTACACCTTC
CASSQEPLALTRGGYTF
>NA|TRBV7-9|TRBJ2-1|NA
TGTGCCAGCAGTTTCTTAGCGCTTGAGCAGTTCTTC
CASSFLALEQFF
>NA|TRBV28|TRBJ1-1|NA
TGTGCCAGCAGCACGCACATGAACACTGAAGCTTTCTTT
CASSTHMNTEAFF
>NA|TRBV9|TRBJ2-3|TRBD2
TGTGCCGGAGCGGGGGGCCTTAGCACAGATACGCAGTATTTT
CAGAGGLSTDTQYF
>few|TRBV5-1|TRBJ2-5|NA
TGCGCCAGCAGCTTGGCCGGGGGACAGATAGAAGAGACCCAGTACTTC
CASSLAGGQIEETQYF